The rows below give T cell receptor beta chains drawn from one sample of a study of Graves' ophthalmopathy and Graves' hyperthyroidism. Using its own MiXCR run on the multiplex PCR reads, TCRdb lists one record per CDR3 protein. Of more than 300,000 distinct CDR3 sequences in the sample, approximately 15% were seen once. Sequences were obtained from peripheral blood. The receptors here all came from a young woman with stable Graves' hyperthyroidism. Both conserved end residues are trimmed from each CDR3. The order of the fields is CDR3 protein, J gene, V gene.

CDR3aa: ASSPLDRNNYGYT
j_gene: TRBJ1-2
v_gene: TRBV18

CDR3aa: ASSYSRREYNSPLH
j_gene: TRBJ1-6
v_gene: TRBV6-2/TRBV6-3

CDR3aa: AAGGPQDGYT
j_gene: TRBJ1-2
v_gene: TRBV6-1

CDR3aa: ASSLGTGGLISEQY
j_gene: TRBJ2-7
v_gene: TRBV7-6

CDR3aa: ASSRVEKPTLWDT
j_gene: TRBJ1-2
v_gene: TRBV12-3/TRBV12-4

CDR3aa: ASNPRGGGTGELF
j_gene: TRBJ2-2
v_gene: TRBV7-8

CDR3aa: ASSSYLTGGATEAF
j_gene: TRBJ1-1
v_gene: TRBV12-3/TRBV12-4

CDR3aa: ASSLGAGLYGYT
j_gene: TRBJ1-2
v_gene: TRBV12-3/TRBV12-4

CDR3aa: SVGQGATEAF
j_gene: TRBJ1-1
v_gene: TRBV29-1

CDR3aa: ASAQGAPNSPLH
j_gene: TRBJ1-6
v_gene: TRBV14

CDR3aa: AGSSIGGWNTGELF
j_gene: TRBJ2-2
v_gene: TRBV5-1

CDR3aa: ASSDPGHEFMNTEAF
j_gene: TRBJ1-1
v_gene: TRBV6-1

CDR3aa: ASSSGTGGTEAF
j_gene: TRBJ1-1
v_gene: TRBV3-1

CDR3aa: ASGLVHGRGSYYNSPLH
j_gene: TRBJ1-6
v_gene: TRBV12-5

CDR3aa: ATGGGDRGTEAF
j_gene: TRBJ1-1
v_gene: TRBV27

CDR3aa: SATPPSTVRTEAF
j_gene: TRBJ1-1
v_gene: TRBV20-1

CDR3aa: ASKRGTDTEAF
j_gene: TRBJ1-1
v_gene: TRBV6-1

CDR3aa: SAHVLRGNTEAF
j_gene: TRBJ1-1
v_gene: TRBV20-1